This T cell receptor (beta chain) was recovered during a study of vaccination effects on CD4 cells after COVID-19. Study in general: The second dose preceded post-vaccine samples by a median of 72 days. Regarding the study as a whole: Limitations: small convalescent group and missing early post-infection timepoints. Whether induced by infection or by vaccine, clones showed marked clonal contraction late after vaccination.

Germline-derived CDR1 and CDR2 are SGHAT and FQNNGV. Trimming pared 3 bases from V and 3 bases from J, leaving 14 bases between. The CDR3 sequence is 16 residues long. Points on this clone: No antigen is known for it.

Only in-frame clones appear in the TCRdb table, and some are missing; sequencing was by immunoSEQ multiplex PCR. There are more than 60,000 clones in the sample; over 70% occur only once, and roughly 2% lies in the top ten. With about ten days of culture completed, CD4+ T cells were isolated. Either the BNT162b2 or mRNA-1273 vaccine was given to participants in two doses. The source is a human donor who received a COVID-19 vaccine. This chain uses TRBV11-2 with TRBJ2-2; tentative D call: TRBD2 (5 bases). Sequenced here: CD4+ T cells from PBMCs cultured without peptide, sampled after COVID-19 vaccination. The CDR3 sequence is CASSFGSGVYTGELFF. CDR3 in DNA: TGTGCCAGCAGCTTCGGTTCCGGGGTCTACACCGGGGAGCTGTTTTTT.